The 7 T cell receptor beta chains below were found in one sample sequenced in a study of shared clonotypes between healthy human individuals. Here immunoSEQ multiplex PCR was the method, and the copy in TCRdb shows in-frame clones only, minus some. The profile shows over a million clones, around 78% of them singletons. Sequencing was done on a sample of memory CD4+ T cells from PBMCs. Regarding subset: CD45RA-negative fraction. These receptors all stem from a man aged 18 to 35 in good health. Some clones in this sample may be carry-over from other donors' samples.

J is TRBJ1-5 and V is TRBV7-8; the D is unclear. V was trimmed by 3 bases and J by 5 bases, leaving 5 bases between them. The germline V gene encodes CDR1 SGHVS and CDR2 FQNEAQ. CDR3 length: 12 residues. The CDR3: CASSFSDQPQHF. The CDR3 bases are TGTGCCAGCAGCTTCTCGGATCAGCCCCAGCATTTT.

The genes are TRBV5-8 and TRBJ1-4; perhaps TRBD1 as D (5 bases). This CDR3 region has 15 residues. CDR1 is SGHTS, CDR2 YDEGEE, per germline. Trimming cost V 0 bases and J 3 bases, with 9 bases left between them. The CDR3 region is CASSLEGGANEKLFF. The CDR3 DNA sequence: TGTGCCAGCAGCTTGGAAGGAGGGGCTAATGAAAAACTGTTTTTT.

Remarks on this clone: A much larger clone is a single base away; this may be a read error. This rearrangement joins TRBV4-2 to TRBJ2-7, with D perhaps TRBD1 or TRBD2 (5 bases each). The CDR3 runs 15 residues. V shed 3 bases and J shed 6 bases, with 18 bases lying between them. Germline loops: CDR1 LGHNA, CDR2 YNFKEQ. The CDR3 nucleotides read TGTGCCAGCAGCCAGGGGACCTGGACGGCCTCCGAGCAGTACTTC. Encoded protein: CASSQGTWTASEQYF.

The chain employs TRBV28 and TRBJ2-3; tentative D call: TRBD2 (5 bases). The length of the CDR3 is 14 residues. Trimming took off 4 bases at V and 7 bases at J, with 15 bases between the two ends. CDR1 is MDHEN, CDR2 SYDVKM, per germline. In DNA form, the CDR3 reads TGTGCCAGCAGTTCATCGGGGTTGGCAAATACGCAGTATTTT. Amino acids: CASSSSGLANTQYF.

This clone was seen a single time. This chain connects TRBV9 to TRBJ2-5, with unresolved D. This CDR3 is 13 amino acids long. Germline V gene data show CDR1 as SGDLS and CDR2 as YYNGEE. V was clipped by 3 bases and J by 5 bases, with 11 bases between them. In DNA, the CDR3 is TGTGCCAGCAGCGAGGCCCCACAGGAGACCCAGTACTTC. This sequence encodes CASSEAPQETQYF.

The genes are TRBV5-4 and TRBJ2-1; TRBD2 agrees at 12 bases. Germline CDR1 and CDR2: SGHNT and YYREEE (reference sequence). CDR3 length equals 14 residues. Losses at the gene ends were 9 bases for V and 5 bases for J; bases not matched to a gene: 6. CDR3 sequence reads: CATILAGGNNEQFF. CDR3 nucleotides: TGTGCCACTATACTAGCGGGAGGCAACAATGAGCAGTTCTTC.

The chain recombines TRBV28 with TRBJ1-1, with 9 bases identical to TRBD1. This CDR3 has 15 amino acids. V shed 3 bases and J 3 bases; nucleotides not matched to a gene: 5. CDR1 and CDR2 from the germline V gene are MDHEN and SYDVKM. The CDR3 nucleotides are TGTGCCAGCAGTTTGGGGGGGACAGGGCACACTGAAGCTTTCTTT. Protein sequence: CASSLGGTGHTEAFF. Drawing the rest from reference TRBV28 and TRBJ1-1, the complete variable domain is DVKVTQSSRYLVKRTGEKVFLECVQDMDHENMFWYRQDPGLGLRLIYFSYDVKMKEKGDIPEGYSVSREKKERFSLILESASTNQTSMYLCASSLGGTGHTEAFFGQGTRLTVV.